Included here is one TCR beta chain sequence, with context. These data are taken from a study of CD8+CD57+ T cells in acquired aplastic anemia. In the study overall: An average of about 3.2 ug of DNA was obtained from sorted CD4+ and CD8+ cells.

The V end was cut by 0 bases, the J end by 0 bases, with 9 bases between. CDR1 and CDR2 from the germline V gene are LGHNA and YSLEER. CDR3 length: 16 residues. Genomic DNA, serving as template, underwent TCR beta VDJ and CDR3 profiling. TCRdb re-analysed the reads in MiXCR, keeping a single row per CDR3 protein. Found here are 250,000 to 350,000 distinct CDR3 sequences, approximately 56% of them singletons; the top ten hold 7% to 9%. The TCR comes from a human donor with severe aplastic anemia or a healthy control (not recorded which). The specimen sequenced was sorted CD4+, CD8+, or CD8+CD57+ T cells (not recorded which) from PBMCs. The V gene is TRBV4-3, the J gene TRBJ1-3; unclear D gene. The CDR3 spells CASSQDPSLSGNTIYF. CDR3 bases: TGCGCCAGCAGCCAAGATCCCTCTCTCTCTGGAAACACCATATATTTT.